This paragraph reports one T cell receptor beta chain. Distinct nucleotide sequences in the sample also encode this CDR3. V gave up 3 bases and J gave up 2 bases, with 8 bases separating them. The CDR3 contains 14 residues. The germline V gene has CDR1 KGHSH and CDR2 LQKENI. Here immunoSEQ multiplex PCR was the method, and the copy in TCRdb shows in-frame clones only, minus some. The sample consists of some 210,000 clones, around 93% of them appearing once. The data are from a study of control samples from healthy donors and cancer patients. Sequenced material: blood. This sequence joins TRBV18 and TRBJ1-3; D may be TRBD1 (5 bases). The TCR sequence derives from a man between 25 and 39 years old in good health. The CDR3 spells CASSPGTAGNTIYF. The CDR3 nucleotides read TGTGCCAGCTCACCGGGGACGGCTGGAAACACCATATATTTT.